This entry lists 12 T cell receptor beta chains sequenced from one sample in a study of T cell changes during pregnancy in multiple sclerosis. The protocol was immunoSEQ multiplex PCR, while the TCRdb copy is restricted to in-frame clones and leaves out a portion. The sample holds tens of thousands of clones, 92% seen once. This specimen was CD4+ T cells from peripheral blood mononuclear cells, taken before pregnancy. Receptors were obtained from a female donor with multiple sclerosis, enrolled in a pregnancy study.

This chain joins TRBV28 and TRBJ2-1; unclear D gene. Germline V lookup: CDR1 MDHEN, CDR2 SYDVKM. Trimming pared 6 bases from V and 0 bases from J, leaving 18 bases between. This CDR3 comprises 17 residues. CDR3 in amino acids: CASSPTGFQSSYNEQFF. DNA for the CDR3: TGTGCCAGCAGCCCCACCGGGTTCCAGAGCTCCTACAATGAGCAGTTCTTC.

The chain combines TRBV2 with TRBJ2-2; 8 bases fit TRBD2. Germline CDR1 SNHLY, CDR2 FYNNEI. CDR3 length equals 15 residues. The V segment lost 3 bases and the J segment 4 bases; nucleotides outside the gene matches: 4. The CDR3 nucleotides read TGTGCCAGCAGTGAGACGGCGGGGGGCACCGGGGAGCTGTTTTTT. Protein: CASSETAGGTGELFF.

The CDR3 sequence: CAISEGQGREKLFF. CDR3 nucleotide sequence: TGTGCCATCAGTGAGGGGCAGGGTCGTGAAAAACTGTTTTTT. The chain couples TRBV10-3 to TRBJ1-4; the D gene is possibly TRBD1 (5 bases). Germline V gene lookup returns CDR1 ENHRY and CDR2 SYGVKD. The CDR3 length is 14 residues. Trimming removed 2 bases from V and 7 bases from J, with 11 bases in between.

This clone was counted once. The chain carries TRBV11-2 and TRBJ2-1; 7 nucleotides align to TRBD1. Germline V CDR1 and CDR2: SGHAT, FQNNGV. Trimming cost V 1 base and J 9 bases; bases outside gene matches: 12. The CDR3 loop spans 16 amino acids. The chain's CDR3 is CASSLVRRQGGSEQFF. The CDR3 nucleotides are TGTGCCAGCAGCTTAGTGCGCCGACAGGGTGGAAGTGAGCAGTTCTTC.

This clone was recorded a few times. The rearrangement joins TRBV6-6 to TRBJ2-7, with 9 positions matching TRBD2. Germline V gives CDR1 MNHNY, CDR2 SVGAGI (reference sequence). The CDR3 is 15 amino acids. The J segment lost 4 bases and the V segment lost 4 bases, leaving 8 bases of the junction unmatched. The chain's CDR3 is CASSSPGLASYEQYF. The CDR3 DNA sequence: TGTGCCAGCAGTTCGCCGGGACTAGCCTCTTACGAGCAGTACTTC.

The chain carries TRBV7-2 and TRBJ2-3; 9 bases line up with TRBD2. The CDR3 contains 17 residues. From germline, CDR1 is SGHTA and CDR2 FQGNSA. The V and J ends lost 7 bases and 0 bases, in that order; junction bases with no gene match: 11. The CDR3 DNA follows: TGTGCCAGCATCCAATCCCCTAGCGGGGCTAGCACAGATACGCAGTATTTT. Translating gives CASIQSPSGASTDTQYF.

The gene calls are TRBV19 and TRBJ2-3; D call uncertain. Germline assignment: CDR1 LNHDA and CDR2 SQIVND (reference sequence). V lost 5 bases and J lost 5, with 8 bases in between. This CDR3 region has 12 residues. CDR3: CASSSDRDTQYF. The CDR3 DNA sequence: TGTGCCAGTAGTTCCGATAGAGATACGCAGTATTTT.

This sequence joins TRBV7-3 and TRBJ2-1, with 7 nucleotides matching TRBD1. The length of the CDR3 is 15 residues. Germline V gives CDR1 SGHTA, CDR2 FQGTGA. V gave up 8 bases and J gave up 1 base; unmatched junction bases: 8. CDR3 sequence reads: CASGDPGQSYNEQFF. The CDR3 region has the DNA TGTGCCAGCGGCGACCCGGGACAGTCCTACAATGAGCAGTTCTTC.

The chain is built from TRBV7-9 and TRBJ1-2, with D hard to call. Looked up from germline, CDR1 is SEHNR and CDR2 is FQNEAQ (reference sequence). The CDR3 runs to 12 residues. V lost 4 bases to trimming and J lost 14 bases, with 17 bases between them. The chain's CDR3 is CASSSTPYRGTF. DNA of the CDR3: TGTGCCAGCAGCTCCACCCCCTACAGAGGGACCTTC.

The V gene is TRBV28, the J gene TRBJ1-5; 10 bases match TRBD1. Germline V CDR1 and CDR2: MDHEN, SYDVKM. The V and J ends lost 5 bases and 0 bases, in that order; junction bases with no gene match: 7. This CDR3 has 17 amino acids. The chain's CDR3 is CASSGGTGEYSNQPQHF. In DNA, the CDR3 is TGTGCCAGCAGTGGAGGGACAGGGGAGTATAGCAATCAGCCCCAGCATTTT.

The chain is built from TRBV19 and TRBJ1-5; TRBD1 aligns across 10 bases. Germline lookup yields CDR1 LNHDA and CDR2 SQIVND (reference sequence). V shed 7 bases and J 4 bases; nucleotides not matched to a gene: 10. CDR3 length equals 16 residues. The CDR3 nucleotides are TGTGCCAGTAACGACCCTTGGGGACAGGGGAATCAGCCCCAGCATTTT. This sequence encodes CASNDPWGQGNQPQHF.

CDR3 in amino acids: CASSYLLANYGYTF. CDR3 in DNA: TGTGCCAGCAGTTATCTCCTAGCTAACTATGGCTACACCTTC. The chain couples TRBV28 to TRBJ1-2; D ambiguous. CDR1 and CDR2 (germline): MDHEN, SYDVKM. The length of the CDR3 is 14 residues. Trimming removed 4 bases at V and 0 bases at J, with 9 bases between.